A selection of T cell receptor beta chains follows, all from one sample in a study of blood T cells in healthy people across ages. One entry per CDR3 protein, called by TCRdb with MiXCR from the 5' RACE reads. The table records roughly 550,000 distinct CDR3 sequences, 24% of them present only once. These data also formed part of another study, on T cells of mothers and their children.

The specimen was blood. The receptors originated from a boy younger than 18 in good health. Both conserved end residues are part of each CDR3. The D gene is left open where the match is weak. Size tells how often a clone was seen (once, few, many) or the class of an expanded clone, and some rows leave it out.

D gene,clone size,J gene,V gene,CDR3 protein,CDR3 DNA
TRBD1,.,TRBJ2-7,TRBV20-1,CSASPTGGGEQYF,TGCAGTGCTAGCCCGACAGGGGGGGGCGAGCAGTACTTC
.,.,TRBJ2-1,TRBV6-5,CASSYSYTNDDEQFF,TGTGCCAGCAGTTACTCCTACACAAATGACGATGAGCAGTTCTTC
.,few,TRBJ1-2,TRBV6-2/TRBV6-3,CASSSRRGDRGSGYGYTF,TGTGCCAGCAGTTCGCGAAGAGGGGACCGCGGCTCGGGCTATGGCTACACCTTC
TRBD1,few,TRBJ2-6,TRBV5-1,CASSLKSGGASGANVLTF,TGCGCCAGCAGCTTGAAGTCAGGGGGCGCCTCTGGGGCCAACGTCCTGACTTTC
.,few,TRBJ1-2,TRBV15,CATSGGTATNYGYTF,TGTGCCACCAGCGGCGGGACGGCCACTAACTATGGCTACACCTTC
.,.,TRBJ2-5,TRBV11-2,CASGLSRGTCYEQYF,TGTGCCAGCGGCTTGAGCAGGGGGACTTGTTATGAGCAGTACTTC
.,few,TRBJ2-7,TRBV9,CASSVEVGLGYEQYF,TGTGCCAGCAGCGTAGAGGTAGGCCTTGGCTACGAGCAGTACTTC
.,few,TRBJ1-2,TRBV12-3/TRBV12-4,CASSATHRDSYTF,TGTGCCAGCAGTGCAACTCACAGGGATAGCTACACCTTC
TRBD2,.,TRBJ2-7,TRBV2,CASSFGGTSGDEQYF,TGTGCCAGCAGTTTTGGAGGGACTAGCGGGGACGAGCAGTACTTC
.,.,TRBJ2-3,TRBV14,CASSQGYTQYF,TGTGCCAGCAGCCAAGGCTATACGCAGTATTTT
.,.,TRBJ1-5,TRBV29-1,CSVWGGGREQPQHF,TGCAGCGTTTGGGGCGGGGGGCGAGAACAGCCCCAGCATTTT
TRBD2,.,TRBJ2-7,TRBV9,CASSPRTSGSSYEQYF,TGTGCCAGCAGCCCCCGGACTAGCGGGAGCTCCTACGAGCAGTACTTC
.,few,TRBJ1-1,TRBV4-1,CASSQIPLNTEAFF,TGCGCCAGCAGCCAAATCCCCCTGAACACTGAAGCTTTCTTT
.,few,TRBJ1-2,TRBV4-3,CASSQEISQVANYGYTF,TGCGCCAGCAGCCAAGAGATCTCCCAGGTGGCTAACTATGGCTACACCTTC
TRBD2,few,TRBJ2-7,TRBV7-9,CASNLRDYTYEQYF,TGTGCCAGCAACTTAAGGGACTATACCTACGAGCAGTACTTC
TRBD1,.,TRBJ1-2,TRBV29-1,CSVEGGDSLEIGYGYTF,TGCAGCGTTGAAGGAGGGGACAGCCTGGAGATTGGCTATGGCTACACCTTC
.,.,TRBJ1-2,TRBV3-1,CASSQGVAPGGYTF,TGTGCCAGCAGCCAAGGGGTCGCTCCAGGGGGCTACACCTTC
TRBD2,few,TRBJ2-7,TRBV4-3,CASSQDGGGYEQYF,TGCGCCAGCAGCCAAGATGGGGGGGGCTACGAGCAGTACTTC
TRBD2,.,TRBJ2-7,TRBV5-1,CASGRLAGSYEQYF,TGCGCCAGCGGCAGACTAGCGGGTTCCTACGAGCAGTACTTC
.,few,TRBJ2-5,TRBV4-1,CASSARDSGRQETQYF,TGCGCCAGCAGCGCCCGGGACTCCGGAAGACAAGAGACCCAGTACTTC
TRBD2,.,TRBJ2-5,TRBV7-7,CASSPNVRGETQYF,TGTGCTAGCAGCCCCAATGTGCGGGGGGAGACCCAGTACTTC
.,.,TRBJ2-2,TRBV9,CASSAGSTRAGELFF,TGTGCCAGCAGCGCCGGCTCAACGAGGGCCGGGGAGCTGTTTTTT
TRBD2,.,TRBJ2-7,TRBV20-1,CSARPIIAGGPYEQYF,TGCAGTGCTAGACCGATAATAGCGGGAGGCCCCTACGAGCAGTACTTC
TRBD2,few,TRBJ2-3,TRBV24-1,CATSVASGEDTQYF,TGTGCCACCAGTGTGGCTAGCGGGGAGGATACGCAGTATTTT
TRBD1,few,TRBJ1-1,TRBV20-1,CSARDRTGMNTEAFF,TGCAGTGCTAGAGATAGGACAGGGATGAACACTGAAGCTTTCTTT
TRBD2,.,TRBJ2-3,TRBV20-1,CSAIAGASTDTQYF,TGCAGTGCTATAGCGGGGGCTTCGACAGATACGCAGTATTTT
.,few,TRBJ2-3,TRBV7-9,CASSLLGQRDTQYF,TGTGCCAGCAGCTTACTCGGACAGAGAGATACGCAGTATTTT
.,.,TRBJ1-4,TRBV19,CASTGSNYEKLFF,TGTGCCAGTACCGGAAGTAATTATGAAAAACTGTTTTTT
.,.,TRBJ2-1,TRBV3-1,CASSQVQPGGNEQFF,TGTGCCAGCAGCCAAGTCCAACCGGGCGGCAATGAGCAGTTCTTC
TRBD1,.,TRBJ1-4,TRBV7-2,CASSSNRGRNEKLFF,TGTGCCAGCAGCTCGAACAGGGGGCGTAATGAAAAACTGTTTTTT
.,few,TRBJ2-2,TRBV7-2,CASSSDGTGELFF,TGTGCCAGCAGCTCCGATGGGACCGGGGAGCTGTTTTTT
TRBD1,.,TRBJ1-6,TRBV28,CASSLGTTGDSPLHF,TGTGCCAGCAGTTTAGGTACGACAGGGGATTCACCCCTCCACTTT
TRBD1,.,TRBJ1-1,TRBV7-2,CASSSQGQMNTEAFF,TGTGCCAGCAGTTCGCAGGGACAGATGAACACTGAAGCTTTCTTT
.,few,TRBJ2-1,TRBV6-2/TRBV6-3,CASSYSMDTAKYF,TGTGCCAGCAGTTACTCGATGGACACTGCGAAGTACTTC
TRBD2,few,TRBJ2-3,TRBV12-3/TRBV12-4,CASSFMGLATDTQYF,TGTGCCAGCAGTTTTATGGGACTAGCCACGGATACGCAGTATTTT
TRBD1,.,TRBJ2-7,TRBV27,CASRGQGSYEQYF,TGTGCCAGCAGGGGACAGGGCTCCTACGAGCAGTACTTC
TRBD1,few,TRBJ1-1,TRBV5-6,CASSLMTGIAEAFF,TGTGCCAGCAGCCTTATGACAGGGATCGCTGAAGCTTTCTTT
TRBD1,few,TRBJ1-4,TRBV7-2,CASSPRGQGGEKLFF,TGTGCCAGCAGCCCACGGGGACAGGGGGGTGAAAAACTGTTTTTT
.,few,TRBJ1-5,TRBV2,CASSPTGNVYQPQHF,TGTGCCAGCAGTCCGACTGGGAATGTCTATCAGCCCCAGCATTTT
.,.,TRBJ2-3,TRBV4-1,CASSRGDWTADTQYF,TGCGCCAGCAGCCGCGGGGACTGGACCGCGGATACGCAGTATTTT
.,.,TRBJ1-1,TRBV5-4,CASSLLGRDTEAFF,TGTGCCAGCAGCTTGTTAGGCAGGGACACTGAAGCTTTCTTT
.,.,TRBJ1-2,TRBV25-1,CASSESVGTLEYGYTF,TGTGCCAGCAGTGAATCAGTTGGGACGCTGGAGTATGGCTACACCTTC
.,.,TRBJ1-4,TRBV12-3/TRBV12-4,CASTTPTAYNEKLFF,TGTGCCAGCACTACTCCGACAGCGTATAATGAAAAACTGTTTTTT
TRBD2,few,TRBJ2-1,TRBV7-2,CASRTLAGGEQFF,TGTGCCAGCAGAACGCTAGCGGGGGGTGAGCAGTTCTTC
TRBD1,.,TRBJ1-1,TRBV10-3,CAISGTGAEEAFF,TGTGCCATCAGCGGGACAGGGGCTGAGGAAGCTTTCTTT
TRBD1,.,TRBJ1-2,TRBV20-1,CSARDPQGILYGYTF,TGCAGTGCTAGAGACCCACAGGGGATTTTATATGGCTACACCTTC
TRBD2,.,TRBJ2-5,TRBV7-2,CASNPSGGNQETQYF,TGTGCCAGCAACCCTAGCGGGGGAAACCAAGAGACCCAGTACTTC
.,.,TRBJ2-1,TRBV18,CASSPLDNEQFF,TGTGCCAGCTCACCACTCGACAATGAGCAGTTCTTC
TRBD1,.,TRBJ1-6,TRBV4-1,CASSHTRDSNSPLHF,TGCGCCAGCAGCCATACAAGGGACAGCAATTCACCCCTCCACTTT
.,.,TRBJ2-6,TRBV12-3/TRBV12-4,CASSLSGVRSSGANVLTF,TGTGCCAGCAGTTTATCGGGGGTACGAAGCTCTGGGGCCAACGTCCTGACTTTC
TRBD1,.,TRBJ1-2,TRBV27,CASRTTQGGRYGYTF,TGTGCCAGCAGAACTACCCAGGGGGGTCGCTATGGCTACACCTTC
TRBD2,.,TRBJ2-7,TRBV20-1,CSAFSGSLNEQYF,TGCAGTGCCTTTAGCGGGAGCCTAAACGAGCAGTACTTC
.,.,TRBJ1-3,TRBV7-3,CASSLSGTAGNTIYF,TGTGCCAGCAGCTTAAGTGGGACGGCTGGAAACACCATATACTTT
.,few,TRBJ2-3,TRBV9,CASSVFPLLDGVGTDTQYF,TGTGCCAGCAGCGTATTTCCCCTGCTGGATGGAGTAGGCACAGATACGCAGTATTTT